This TCR beta chain was sequenced for a study of CD8 T cells in Susac syndrome. RNA was extracted with the RNeasy kit, and a quantity of about 0.5 to 1 ug was reverse transcribed using random hexamers. The TCR beta CDR3 was amplified by immunoSEQ multiplex PCR across 54 Vbeta, 13 Jbeta. MiXCR, run by TCRdb on the immunoSEQ multiplex PCR reads, gives a single entry per CDR3 protein. The sample includes approximately 300,000 distinct CDR3 sequences, approximately 90% of them seen just once. Sequencing of TCR beta drew on CD8+ and CD4+ T cells from blood. CDR1 DFQATT and CDR2 SNEGSKA come from the germline V gene (reference sequence). The CDR3 runs to 13 residues. The V and J ends lost 6 bases and 0 bases respectively, with 12 bases between them.

The sequence was collected from a human donor with multiple sclerosis. The specimen was CD8+ T cells from PBMCs. The chain joins TRBV20-1 to TRBJ2-7, with a tentative D call TRBD2 (6 bases). In DNA form, the CDR3 reads TGCAGTGCGCGGGACGTCTTCTCCTACGAGCAGTACTTC. Amino acid sequence: CSARDVFSYEQYF.